Reported below is one T cell receptor (beta chain). CDR3 length: 16 residues. The germline CDR1 and CDR2 sequences are LNHDA and SQIVND (reference sequence). The J segment lost 0 bases and the V segment lost 4 bases, leaving 9 bases of the junction unmatched. These data are taken from a study of blood T cell repertoires in COVID-19. Authors' processing steps: Reference gene primer amplification yielded estimated nucleated cell counts. Here immunoSEQ multiplex PCR was the method, and the copy in TCRdb shows in-frame clones only, minus some. V and J calls and clone size follow that table, whereas D and trimming were derived from the DNA. There are around 81,000 clones in the sample; 70% to 90% occur only once, and roughly 5% lies in the top ten.

This clonotype was obtained from a woman of 80 years or more with acute or convalescent COVID-19. The sample comprised peripheral blood. The gene calls are TRBV19 and TRBJ2-7; 7 nucleotides agree with TRBD2. The CDR3 spells CASSTPPGTTSYEQYF. CDR3 DNA sequence: TGTGCCAGTAGTACCCCTCCCGGGACTACCTCCTACGAGCAGTACTTC.